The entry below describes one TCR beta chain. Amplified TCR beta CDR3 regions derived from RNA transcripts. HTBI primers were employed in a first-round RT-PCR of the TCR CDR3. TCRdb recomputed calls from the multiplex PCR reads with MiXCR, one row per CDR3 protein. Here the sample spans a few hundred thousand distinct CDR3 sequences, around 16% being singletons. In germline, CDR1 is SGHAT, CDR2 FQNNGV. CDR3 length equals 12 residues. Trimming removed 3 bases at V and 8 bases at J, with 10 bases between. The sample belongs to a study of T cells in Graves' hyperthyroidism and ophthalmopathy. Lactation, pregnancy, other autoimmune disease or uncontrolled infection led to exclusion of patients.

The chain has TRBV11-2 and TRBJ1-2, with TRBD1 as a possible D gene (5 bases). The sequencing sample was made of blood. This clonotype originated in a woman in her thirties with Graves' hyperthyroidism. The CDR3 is CASSFEGNGYTF. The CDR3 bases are TGTGCCAGCAGCTTTGAGGGGAACGGCTACACCTTC.